The present T cell receptor (beta chain) was sequenced within a study of blood T cell repertoires in COVID-19. TCRdb keeps only in-frame clones here, not all; method: immunoSEQ multiplex PCR. The data show around 300,000 clones, 85% to 90% seen once. The CDR3 runs 14 residues. Germline CDR1 MGHRA, CDR2 YSYEKL. V was pared by 1 base and J by 3 bases, with 8 bases between. Sequenced sample: PBMCs or T cells enriched from blood (not recorded which). The source is a woman younger than 35 who had recovered from COVID-19. J is TRBJ2-3 and V is TRBV4-1; D gene unclear. CDR3 sequence reads: CASSQALVTDTQYF. The CDR3 DNA reads as TGCGCCAGCAGCCAAGCCCTAGTTACAGATACGCAGTATTTT.